This T cell receptor (beta chain) was retrieved from a study of CD8 T cells in Susac syndrome. CD8+ and CD4+ T cells from blood underwent TCR beta sequencing. A quantity of roughly 0.5 to 1 ug RNA underwent reverse transcription using random hexamers. With immunoSEQ multiplex PCR, TCR beta CDR3 was amplified across 54 Vbeta and 13 Jbeta. TCRdb called the immunoSEQ multiplex PCR reads again in MiXCR, with one record for every CDR3 protein. This repertoire shows 120,000 to 150,000 distinct CDR3 sequences, 94% found once; its top ten account for nearly 0.085%. This receptor was identified in a human donor in good health. The sample consisted of CD4+ T cells from PBMCs.

CDR3 bases: TGTGCCAGCAGCTTAGCTAGCGGGAGGGCCTACGAGCAGTACTTC. Translating it yields CASSLASGRAYEQYF. The J gene is TRBJ2-7, the V gene TRBV7-9; 11 bases are a match to TRBD2. The V and J ends lost 0 bases and 2 bases, in that order; junction bases with no gene match: 0. The CDR3 is made up of 15 amino acids. Per the germline V gene, CDR1 is SEHNR and CDR2 is FQNEAQ (reference sequence).